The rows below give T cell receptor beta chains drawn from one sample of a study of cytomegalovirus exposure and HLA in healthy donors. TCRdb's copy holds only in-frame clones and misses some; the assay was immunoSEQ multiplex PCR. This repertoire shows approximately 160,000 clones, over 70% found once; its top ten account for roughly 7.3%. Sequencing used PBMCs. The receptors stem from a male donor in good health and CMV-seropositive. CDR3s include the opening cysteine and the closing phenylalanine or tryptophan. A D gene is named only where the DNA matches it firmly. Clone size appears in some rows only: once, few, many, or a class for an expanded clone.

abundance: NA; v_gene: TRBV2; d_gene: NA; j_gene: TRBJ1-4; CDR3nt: TGTGCCAGCAGTGTACTACTTAATGAAAAACTGTTTTTT; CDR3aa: CASSVLLNEKLFF
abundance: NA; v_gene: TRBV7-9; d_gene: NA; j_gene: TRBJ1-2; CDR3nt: TGTGCCAGCAGCTTAGGAAGGGTGCGGGGGGTAGAGAACTATGGCTACACCTTC; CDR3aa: CASSLGRVRGVENYGYTF
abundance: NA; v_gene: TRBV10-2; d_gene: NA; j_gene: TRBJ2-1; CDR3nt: TGCGCCAGCAGTGAGTCCGACCCCCGGGGTCCCAATGAGCAGTTCTTC; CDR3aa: CASSESDPRGPNEQFF
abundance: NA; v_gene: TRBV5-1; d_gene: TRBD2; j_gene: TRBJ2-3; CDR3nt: TGCGCCAGCAGGAGGACTAGCGGGGGCCGCACAGATACGCAGTATTTT; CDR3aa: CASRRTSGGRTDTQYF
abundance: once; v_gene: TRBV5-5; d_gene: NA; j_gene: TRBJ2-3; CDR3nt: TGTGCCAGCAGCTTGGACAGTCATACGCAGTATTTT; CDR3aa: CASSLDSHTQYF
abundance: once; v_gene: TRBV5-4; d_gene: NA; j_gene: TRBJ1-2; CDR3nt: TGTGCCAGCAGCCCAGGGGACGGATCGATCTATGGCTACACCTTC; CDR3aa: CASSPGDGSIYGYTF
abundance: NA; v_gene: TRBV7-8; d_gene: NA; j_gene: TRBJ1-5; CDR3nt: TGTGCCAGCAGCTTAGGTTTGGGCCAGCCCCAGCATTTT; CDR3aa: CASSLGLGQPQHF
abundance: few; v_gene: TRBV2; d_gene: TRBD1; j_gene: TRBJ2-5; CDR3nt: TGTGCCAATCCGGGACAGGGAGGCGAGACCCAGTACTTC; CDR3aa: CANPGQGGETQYF
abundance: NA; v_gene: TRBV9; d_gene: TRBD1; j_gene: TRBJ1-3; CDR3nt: TGTGCCAGCAGCCCGCGGGACAGGGCAGGTGGAAACACCATATATTTT; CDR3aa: CASSPRDRAGGNTIYF
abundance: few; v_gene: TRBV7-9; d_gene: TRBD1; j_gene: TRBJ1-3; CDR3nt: TGTGCCAGCAGTAAGGGACAGGGGCTGGAAAACACCATATATTTT; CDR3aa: CASSKGQGLENTIYF
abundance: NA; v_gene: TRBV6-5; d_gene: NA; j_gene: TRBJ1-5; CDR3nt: TGTGCCAGCAGTTCGACAGCTAGCAATCAGCCCCAGCATTTT; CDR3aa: CASSSTASNQPQHF
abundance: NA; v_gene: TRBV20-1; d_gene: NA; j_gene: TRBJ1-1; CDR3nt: TGCAGTGCTAAGGGAGGCACTGAAGCTTTCTTT; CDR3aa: CSAKGGTEAFF
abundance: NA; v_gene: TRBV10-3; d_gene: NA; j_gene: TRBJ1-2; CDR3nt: TGTGCCATCAGTGAGGGGGGGAGGAGGGTCGGCTACACCTTC; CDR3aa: CAISEGGRRVGYTF
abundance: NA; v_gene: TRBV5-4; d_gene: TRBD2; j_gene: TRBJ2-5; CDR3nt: TGTGCCAGCAGCTTGGAGGGGCGGGGGGGAAAGGAGACCCAGTACTTC; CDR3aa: CASSLEGRGGKETQYF
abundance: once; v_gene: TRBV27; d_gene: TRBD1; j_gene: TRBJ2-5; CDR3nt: TGTGCCAGCAGTCCCTGGACAGGGGTAGAGACCCAGTACTTC; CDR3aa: CASSPWTGVETQYF
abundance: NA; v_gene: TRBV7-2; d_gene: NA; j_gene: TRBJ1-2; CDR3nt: TGTGCTAGCAGCTTAACGCTCCTTAACGAGGGCTACACCTTC; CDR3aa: CASSLTLLNEGYTF
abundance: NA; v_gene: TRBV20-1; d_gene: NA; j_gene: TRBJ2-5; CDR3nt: TGCAGTGCTTGGGGGGGCGAGACCCAGTACTTC; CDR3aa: CSAWGGETQYF
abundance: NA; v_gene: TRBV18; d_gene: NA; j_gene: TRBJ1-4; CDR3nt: TGTGCCAGCTCACGACAGCCAACTAATGAAAAACTGTTTTTT; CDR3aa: CASSRQPTNEKLFF
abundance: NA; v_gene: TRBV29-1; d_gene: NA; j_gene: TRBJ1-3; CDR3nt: TGCAGCGTGGGGGCAGGCCGGGCAGGAAACACCATATATTTT; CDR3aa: CSVGAGRAGNTIYF
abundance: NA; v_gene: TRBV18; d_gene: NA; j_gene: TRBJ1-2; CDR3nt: TGTGCCAGCTCACCACCGGGGTCAAAAGGGGGCTATGGCTACACCTTC; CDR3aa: CASSPPGSKGGYGYTF
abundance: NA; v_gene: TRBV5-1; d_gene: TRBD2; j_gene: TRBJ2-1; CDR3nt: TGCGCCAGCAGCTTTAGCGGGGGGCCTGGGGATGAGCAGTTCTTC; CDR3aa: CASSFSGGPGDEQFF
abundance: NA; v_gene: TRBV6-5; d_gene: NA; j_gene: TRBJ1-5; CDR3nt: TGTGCCAGCAGTTACCGGTTGGGGGGGGAGCCCCAGCATTTT; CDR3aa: CASSYRLGGEPQHF
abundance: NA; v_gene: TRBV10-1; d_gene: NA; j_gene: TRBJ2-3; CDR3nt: TGCGCCAGCAGTCCCGGCGGATTCACTACCCTCACAGATACGCAGTATTTT; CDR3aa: CASSPGGFTTLTDTQYF
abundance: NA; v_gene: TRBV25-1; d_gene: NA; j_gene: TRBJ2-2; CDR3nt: TGTGCCAGCAGTGAGTCGGTGAACACCGGGGAGCTGTTTTTT; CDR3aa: CASSESVNTGELFF
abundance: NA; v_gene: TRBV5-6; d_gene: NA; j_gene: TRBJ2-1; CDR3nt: TGTGCCAGCAGCTCGGGTCTCGGCCACAATGAGCAGTTCTTC; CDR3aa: CASSSGLGHNEQFF
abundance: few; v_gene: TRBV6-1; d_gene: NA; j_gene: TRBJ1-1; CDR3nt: TGTGCCAGCAGTGTTGTGAGGAACACTGAAGCTTTCTTT; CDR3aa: CASSVVRNTEAFF
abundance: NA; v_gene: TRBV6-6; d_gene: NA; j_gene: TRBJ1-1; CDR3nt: TGTGCCAGCAACGCGGACAGAGAAGCTTTCTTT; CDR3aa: CASNADREAFF
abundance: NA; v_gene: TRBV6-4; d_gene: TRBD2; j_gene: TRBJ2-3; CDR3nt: TGTGCCAGCAGTGACTCGATGGAGCGGGGGGGTAGCACAGATACGCAGTATTTT; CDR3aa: CASSDSMERGGSTDTQYF
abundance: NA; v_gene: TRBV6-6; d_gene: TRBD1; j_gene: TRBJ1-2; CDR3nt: TGTGCCAGCAGAAAGGACAGGTCCTATGGCTACACCTTC; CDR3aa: CASRKDRSYGYTF
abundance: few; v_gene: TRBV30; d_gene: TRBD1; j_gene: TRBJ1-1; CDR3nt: TGTGCCTGGAGCATCGGGACAGCTTATAGGGGAGAAGCTTTCTTT; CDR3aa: CAWSIGTAYRGEAFF
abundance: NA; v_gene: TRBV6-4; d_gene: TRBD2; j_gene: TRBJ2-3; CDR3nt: TGTGCCACCCGGAGTCTAGCGGCTCCCGTGGGCACAGATACGCAGTATTTT; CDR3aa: CATRSLAAPVGTDTQYF
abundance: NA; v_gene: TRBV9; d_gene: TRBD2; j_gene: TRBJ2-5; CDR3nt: TGTGCCAGCAGCCCACGCGTGGCGGGGGGGGAGACCCAGTACTTC; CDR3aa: CASSPRVAGGETQYF
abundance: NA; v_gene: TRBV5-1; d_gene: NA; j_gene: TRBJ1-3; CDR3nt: TGCGCCAGCAGCTTGGCGGGGTATGGAAACACCATATATTTT; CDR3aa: CASSLAGYGNTIYF
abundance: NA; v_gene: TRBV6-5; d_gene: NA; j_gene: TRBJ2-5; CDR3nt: TGTGCCAGCAGTTCCCCGGGACTCTGGTCTGAGACCCAGTACTTC; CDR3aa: CASSSPGLWSETQYF
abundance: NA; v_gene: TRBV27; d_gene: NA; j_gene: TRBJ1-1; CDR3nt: TGTGCCAGCAGTTTAGGGTCAGGCTTCAGGACTGAAGCTTTCTTT; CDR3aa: CASSLGSGFRTEAFF
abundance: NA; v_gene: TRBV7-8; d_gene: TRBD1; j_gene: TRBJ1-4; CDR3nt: TGTGCCAGCACCCAACGTCGACGCTTTGACAGGGGGCGGCGAGAAAAACTGTTTTTT; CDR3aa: CASTQRRRFDRGRREKLFF
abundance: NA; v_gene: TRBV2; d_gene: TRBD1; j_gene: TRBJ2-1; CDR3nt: TGTGCCAGCAGTGGGGGCGTGGGACAGGGTACCCGTGAGCAGTTCTTC; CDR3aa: CASSGGVGQGTREQFF
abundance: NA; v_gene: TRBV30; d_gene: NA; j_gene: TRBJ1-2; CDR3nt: TGTGCCTGGAGTCTCCGGACGGGAGGCGGCTACACCTTC; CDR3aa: CAWSLRTGGGYTF
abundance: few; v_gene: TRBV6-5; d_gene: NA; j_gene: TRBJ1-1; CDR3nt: TGTGCCAGCAACAGGGAGGGAAAAGCTTTCTTT; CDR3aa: CASNREGKAFF
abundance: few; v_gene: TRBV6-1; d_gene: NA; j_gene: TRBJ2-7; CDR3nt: TGTGCCAGCAGTGTGGCGGACACCTCTCCCTACGAGCAGTACTTC; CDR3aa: CASSVADTSPYEQYF
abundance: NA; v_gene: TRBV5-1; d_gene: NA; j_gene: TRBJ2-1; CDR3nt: TGCGCCAGCCAGCCAGGGGCAGAGGACAATGAGCAGTTCTTC; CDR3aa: CASQPGAEDNEQFF
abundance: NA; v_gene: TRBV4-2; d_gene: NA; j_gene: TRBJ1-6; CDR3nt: TGTGCCAGCAGCCAAGGTGGAGCCTATAATTCACCCCTCCACTTT; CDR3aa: CASSQGGAYNSPLHF
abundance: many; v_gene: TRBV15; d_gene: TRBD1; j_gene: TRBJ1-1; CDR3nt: TGTGCCACCAGCGCACCCGGGACAGGGGGACGGGGCACTGAAGCTTTCTTT; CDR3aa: CATSAPGTGGRGTEAFF
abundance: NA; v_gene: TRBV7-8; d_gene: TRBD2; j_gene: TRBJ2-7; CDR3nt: TGTGCCAGCAGCGTCGGGACTAGCGGGGGAGCAGCCTACGAGCAGTACTTC; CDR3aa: CASSVGTSGGAAYEQYF
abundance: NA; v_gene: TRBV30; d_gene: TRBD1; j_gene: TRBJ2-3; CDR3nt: TGTGCCTGGGCGGTGGGACAGGGTACAGATGCGCAGTATTTT; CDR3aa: CAWAVGQGTDAQYF
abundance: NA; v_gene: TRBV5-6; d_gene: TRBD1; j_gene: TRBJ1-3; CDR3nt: TGTGCCAGCAGCCGCCCGGAGGACAGGATCTCCTCTGGAAACACCATATATTTT; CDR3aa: CASSRPEDRISSGNTIYF
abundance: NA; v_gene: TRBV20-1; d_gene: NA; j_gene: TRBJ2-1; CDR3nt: TGCAGTGCAAGCTCTAGCGCGGAGCAGTTCTTC; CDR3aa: CSASSSAEQFF